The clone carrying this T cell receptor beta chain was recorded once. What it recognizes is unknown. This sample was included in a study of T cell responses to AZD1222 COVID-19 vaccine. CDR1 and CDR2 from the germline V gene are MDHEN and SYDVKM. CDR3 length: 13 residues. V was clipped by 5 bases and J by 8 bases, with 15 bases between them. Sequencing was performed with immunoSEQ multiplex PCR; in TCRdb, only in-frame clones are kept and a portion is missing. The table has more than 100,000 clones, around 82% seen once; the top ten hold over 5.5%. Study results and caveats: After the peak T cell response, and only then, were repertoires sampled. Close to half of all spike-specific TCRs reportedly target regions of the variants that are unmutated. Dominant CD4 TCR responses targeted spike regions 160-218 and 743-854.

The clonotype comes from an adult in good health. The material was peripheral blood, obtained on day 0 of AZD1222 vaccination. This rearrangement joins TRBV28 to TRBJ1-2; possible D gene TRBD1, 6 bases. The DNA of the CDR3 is TGTGCCAGCAGTCCCGGGGGGGCAGGAGGCTACACCTTC. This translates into CASSPGGAGGYTF.